The sequence of this TCR beta chain was determined in a study of a mutant IDH1 vaccine in newly diagnosed glioma. Overall study results and limits: The vaccine induced immune responses, and these occurred in 80% to 95% of patients.

This clone was observed a few times. Its antigen remains unidentified. Generated by immunoSEQ multiplex PCR, the TCRdb table keeps only in-frame clones and is missing some. The data contain about 38,000 clones, around 81% of them singletons. Germline V CDR1 and CDR2: KGHSH, LQKENI. The CDR3 length is 12 residues. Deletions cut 4 bases from V and 3 bases from J, with 7 bases between. As for time point: week 23, last vaccination. The vaccine gave 300 ug of a 20-mer mutant IDH1 peptide subcutaneously per dose. The material was PBMCs, obtained from a glioma patient whose treatment included an IDH1 peptide vaccine. The clonotype was recovered from a man between 40 and 49 years old with glioma. The J gene is TRBJ2-7, the V gene TRBV18; D is undetermined. The CDR3 region has the DNA TGTGCCAGCTCACTACAGAGCTACGAGCAGTACTTC. It codes for CASSLQSYEQYF. Full variable domain (outside the CDR3, taken from reference TRBV18 and TRBJ2-7): NAGVMQNPRHLVRRRGQEARLRCSPMKGHSHVYWYRQLPEEGLKFMVYLQKENIIDESGMPKERFSAEFPKEGPSILRIQQVVRGDSAAYFCASSLQSYEQYFGPGTRLTVT.